A single sample is the source of the 20 T cell receptor beta chains below, sequenced in a study of CD8 T cells in ankylosing spondylitis (dated 2017 in TCRdb). The protocol used for the library was 5' RACE. Sequencing was carried out with an Illumina HiSeq 2500. TCRdb reran the public reads through fastp at Q25 and MiXCR, keeping productive beta chains. For every CDR3 protein sequence, its rows merge into one entry that carries the most common genes and DNA. The sample contains just over 300,000 distinct CDR3 sequences, less than 25% of them found a single time. The ten largest clonotypes hold approximately 3.7% of the sample. The sample comprised blood, either unsorted or a sorted T cell fraction (not recorded which). The source is a female donor with ankylosing spondylitis or in good health (not recorded which).

The chain couples TRBV7-2 to TRBJ2-3; D ambiguous. V lost 5 bases and J 7 bases, leaving 10 bases between the germline ends. Germline V lookup: CDR1 SGHTA, CDR2 FQGNSA. CDR3 length: 12 residues. CDR3 sequence reads: CASSPPPHTQYF. In DNA form, the CDR3 reads TGTGCCAGCAGCCCCCCCCCGCATACGCAGTATTTT.

V is TRBV29-1 and J is TRBJ2-1; D is uncertain. Between the trimmed V and J ends, which lost 8 bases and 3 bases, there was a span of 8 bases. Germline loops: CDR1 SQVTM, CDR2 ANQGSEA. This CDR3 contains 11 residues. This CDR3 reads CSTRVYNEQFF. In DNA, the CDR3 is TGCAGCACGCGTGTCTACAATGAGCAGTTCTTC.

This clonotype appeared a single time. V usage is TRBV5-4 and J usage is TRBJ2-5, with a weak D call TRBD2 (6 bases). Germline V gene data show CDR1 as SGHNT and CDR2 as YYREEE (reference sequence). Trimming removed 2 bases from V and 2 bases from J, with 10 bases in between. The CDR3 sequence is 14 residues long. CDR3 nucleotide sequence: TGTGCCAGCAGCTTCACGGGGACTCAAGAGACCCAGTACTTC. Encoded protein: CASSFTGTQETQYF.

This clonotype came up a few times. The rearrangement uses TRBV20-1 and TRBJ1-2; D uncertain. Germline loops: CDR1 DFQATT, CDR2 SNEGSKA (reference sequence). The CDR3 has 13 residues. V dropped 1 base and J dropped 4 bases, with 10 bases sitting between them. The CDR3 loop reads CSARAPSAYGYTF. CDR3 in DNA: TGCAGTGCTAGAGCACCCTCGGCCTATGGCTACACCTTC.

This clonotype turned up a few times. The chain employs TRBV20-1 and TRBJ2-3; D uncertain. V dropped 3 bases and J dropped 3 bases, with 7 bases sitting between them. Germline values: CDR1 DFQATT, CDR2 SNEGSKA (reference sequence). The CDR3 contains 12 residues. The chain's CDR3 is CSASLRTDTQYF. In DNA form, the CDR3 reads TGCAGTGCTAGCCTTCGAACAGATACGCAGTATTTT.

J is TRBJ2-5 and V is TRBV7-9, with TRBD2 matching over 15 bases. This CDR3 has 17 amino acids. The V gene end was trimmed by 4 bases and the J gene end by 3 bases; junction bases not matched to a gene: 6. Germline V gene lookup returns CDR1 SEHNR and CDR2 FQNEAQ (reference sequence). CDR3: CASSSYWTSGREETQYF. The CDR3 DNA is TGTGCCAGCAGCTCCTACTGGACTAGCGGGAGGGAAGAGACCCAGTACTTC.

The CDR3 DNA is TGTGCCAGCAGTTTATGGGGGGAGAGCTCCTACAATGAGCAGTTCTTC. This codes for CASSLWGESSYNEQFF. The chain employs TRBV27 and TRBJ2-1, with D tentatively TRBD2 (6 bases). The germline CDR1 and CDR2 sequences are MNHEY and SMNVEV (reference sequence). V lost 1 base and J lost 0, with 10 bases in between. CDR3 length: 16 residues.

This clonotype was detected a few times. The chain links TRBV25-1 to TRBJ2-7; TRBD1 agrees at 8 bases. J gave up 2 bases and V 5 bases, and 5 bases lay outside the gene matches. The CDR3 contains 14 residues. The germline gives CDR1 MGHDK, CDR2 SYGVNS. For the CDR3, the DNA is TGTGCCAGCAGTACCTCGGACAGGGCCTACGAGCAGTACTTC. Its protein is CASSTSDRAYEQYF.

The rearrangement joins TRBV11-2 to TRBJ2-5; D perhaps matches TRBD2 (5 bases). CDR1 and CDR2 from the germline V gene are SGHAT and FQNNGV. This CDR3 comprises 15 residues. The V end lost 7 bases, the J end lost 5 bases, and 20 bases lay between the germline ends. CDR3 sequence: CASTLLGISAETQYF. CDR3 sequence (DNA): TGTGCCAGCACCCTTCTCGGGATCTCTGCCGAGACCCAGTACTTC.

In nucleotides, the CDR3 is TGTGCCATCAGTGAGTCGAAGACAACCTACGAGCAGTACTTC. Its protein product is CAISESKTTYEQYF. The rearrangement uses TRBV10-3 and TRBJ2-7; no firm D call. Germline CDR1 reads ENHRY; CDR2 reads SYGVKD. This CDR3 has 14 residues. V was cut by 0 bases and J by 2 bases, with 8 bases left in between.

This sequence joins TRBV6-2 or TRBV6-3 and TRBJ1-5; TRBD1 might be the D (5 bases). The V end lost 7 bases, the J end lost 5 bases, and 21 bases lay between the germline ends. Looked up from germline, CDR1 is MNHEY and CDR2 is SVGEGT. The CDR3 consists of 16 residues. DNA for the CDR3: TGTGCCAGCAAAAGGTCAGGGTTGAAATTGTATCAGCCCCAGCATTTT. Residues: CASKRSGLKLYQPQHF.

This clonotype was counted between two and nine times. V and J are TRBV6-5 and TRBJ1-1, with D possibly being TRBD1 (6 bases). The V end was cut by 2 bases, the J end by 1 base, with 17 bases between. Germline V gene lookup returns CDR1 MNHEY and CDR2 SVGAGI. The CDR3 is 17 residues long. The CDR3 DNA reads as TGTGCCAGCAGTTACCCCCGAGGTAGGGGGACGAACACTGAAGCTTTCTTT. This translates into CASSYPRGRGTNTEAFF.

This clonotype was seen many times. This chain connects TRBV29-1 to TRBJ2-7; possibly TRBD1 or TRBD2 for D (5 bases each). The CDR3 has 13 residues. The germline gives CDR1 SQVTM, CDR2 ANQGSEA. Trimming removed 3 bases from V and 2 bases from J, with 11 bases in between. CDR3 amino acids: CSVEGDGAYEQYF. CDR3 coding DNA: TGCAGCGTTGAGGGGGACGGGGCCTACGAGCAGTACTTC.

The rearrangement joins TRBV27 to TRBJ2-3, with 13 nucleotides matching TRBD2. The J segment lost 4 bases and the V segment lost 6 bases, leaving 13 bases of the junction unmatched. Germline V CDR1 and CDR2: MNHEY, SMNVEV (reference sequence). CDR3 length equals 18 residues. CDR3 in DNA: TGTGCCAGCAGACGCGGACTAGCGGGGGCCCCTCGGGCAGATACGCAGTATTTT. Translation gives CASRRGLAGAPRADTQYF.

This clonotype appeared a few times. The chain recombines TRBV5-1 with TRBJ2-3; 15 positions match TRBD2. The length of the CDR3 is 18 residues. CDR1 and CDR2 from the germline V gene are SGHRS and YFSETQ. The J segment lost 1 base and the V segment lost 4 bases, leaving 7 bases of the junction unmatched. In DNA, the CDR3 is TGCGCCAGCAGCACCGGGACTAGCGGGAGGCTAGGCACAGATACGCAGTATTTT. This translates into CASSTGTSGRLGTDTQYF.

V is TRBV6-4 and J is TRBJ1-1; unclear D gene. The V end was cut by 6 bases, the J end by 2 bases, with 19 bases between. The CDR3 loop spans 16 amino acids. Germline V gives CDR1 MRHNA, CDR2 SNTAGT. The CDR3 nucleotides are TGTGCCAGCAGGAAAGGGAGAGAGATTGGAAACACTGAAGCTTTCTTT. Protein sequence: CASRKGREIGNTEAFF.

The chain couples TRBV7-2 to TRBJ2-5; no clear D gene. Germline CDR1 is SGHTA and CDR2 is FQGNSA. This CDR3 is 14 amino acids long. Trimming took off 4 bases at V and 5 bases at J, with 14 bases between the two ends. The CDR3 spells CASSSDSWSETQYF. The CDR3 bases are TGTGCCAGCAGCTCCGACTCCTGGTCGGAGACCCAGTACTTC.

The chain is built from TRBV20-1 and TRBJ2-1, with a possible D match to TRBD2 (9 bases). The CDR3 loop spans 19 amino acids. The germline CDR1 and CDR2 sequences are DFQATT and SNEGSKA (reference sequence). Trimming removed 1 base at V and 4 bases at J, with 26 bases between. CDR3 residues: CSARGEGRGPSGAYNEQFF. CDR3 nucleotides: TGCAGTGCTAGAGGGGAAGGCAGGGGGCCTAGCGGGGCGTACAATGAGCAGTTCTTC.

This CDR3 is CASSPRDGSHEKLFF. The CDR3 bases are TGCGCCAGCAGCCCGAGGGACGGTTCCCATGAAAAACTGTTTTTT. J is TRBJ1-4 and V is TRBV5-1, with a weak D call TRBD1 (5 bases). Germline V gene lookup returns CDR1 SGHRS and CDR2 YFSETQ. V was shortened by 4 bases and J by 6 bases, with 16 bases between the two germline ends. This CDR3 is built from 15 residues. The full variable domain, in which reference TRBV5-1 and TRBJ1-4 provide the parts outside the CDR3, is KAGVTQTPRYLIKTRGQQVTLSCSPISGHRSVSWYQQTPGQGLQFLFEYFSETQRNKGNFPGRFSGRQFSNSRSEMNVSTLELGDSALYLCASSPRDGSHEKLFFGSGTQLSVL.

This clonotype was picked up a small number of times. V and J are TRBV12-3 or TRBV12-4 and TRBJ2-3; the D call may be TRBD1 or TRBD2 (7 bases each). V was trimmed by 4 bases and J by 2 bases, leaving 13 bases between them. The CDR3 covers 15 residues. The CDR3 spells CASSSGGANTDTQYF. DNA for the CDR3: TGTGCCAGCAGTTCAGGGGGGGCTAACACAGATACGCAGTATTTT.